The 7 T cell receptor beta chains presented below share a single source sample, sequenced in a study of blood T cell repertoires in COVID-19. Sequencing used immunoSEQ multiplex PCR; TCRdb keeps in-frame clones, though not all of them. The sample has around 390,000 clones, about 87% seen once. Sequencing was carried out using PBMCs or T cells enriched from blood (not recorded which). These receptors were taken from a woman aged 50 to 65 who had recovered from COVID-19.

This chain joins TRBV30 and TRBJ1-6, with D unclear. The length of the CDR3 is 15 residues. Looked up from germline, CDR1 is GTSNPN and CDR2 is SVGIG (reference sequence). V gave up 4 bases and J gave up 2 bases, with 12 bases separating them. For the CDR3, the DNA is TGTGCCTGGACCCTCACCGGGACCTATAATTCACCCCTCCACTTT. Protein product: CAWTLTGTYNSPLHF.

The CDR3 region is CASSFDNREFF. CDR3 sequence (DNA): TGTGCCAGCAGCTTCGACAACAGGGAGTTCTTC. The V call is TRBV7-9, the J call TRBJ2-1, with TRBD1 as a possible D gene (6 bases). This CDR3 region has 11 residues. The germline V gene has CDR1 SEHNR and CDR2 FQNEAQ (reference sequence). V was shortened by 3 bases and J by 14 bases, with 11 bases between the two germline ends.

This chain connects TRBV21-1 to TRBJ1-5; the table's D call TRBD1 went unverified against the DNA. TRBV21-1 is a known pseudogene. CDR3 size: 16 residues. The CDR3 DNA is TGTGCCAGCAGCAATAGGGGCAGGGGCCGCGCATGGCCCCAGCATTTT. Amino acid sequence: CASSNRGRGRAWPQHF.

The rearrangement joins TRBV10-3 to TRBJ1-1, with TRBD1 matching 7 bases. V lost 6 bases and J lost 8; bases outside the gene matches: 24. Germline V CDR1 and CDR2: ENHRY, SYGVKD. The CDR3 runs to 18 residues. The CDR3 DNA reads TGTGCCATCAGGAGAGAAGGGGCAGGGGGAGCTTTAGGAAGGGAAGCTTTCTTT. Translating gives CAIRREGAGGALGREAFF.

The J gene is TRBJ2-2, the V gene TRBV30, with a possible D match to TRBD2 (5 bases). CDR1 is GTSNPN, CDR2 SVGIG, per germline (reference sequence). V lost 3 bases and J 6 bases, leaving 14 bases between the germline ends. The CDR3 is 14 amino acids. The CDR3, as DNA: TGTGCCTGGAGAAGGTTCCGGGGTGCCGGGGAGCTGTTTTTT. It encodes CAWRRFRGAGELFF.

This clone was counted a single time. V is TRBV7-2 and J is TRBJ2-3; TRBD2 matches at 16 bases. This CDR3 has 17 amino acids. The germline CDR1 and CDR2 sequences are SGHTA and FQGNSA. The V segment lost 5 bases and the J segment 5 bases; nucleotides outside the gene matches: 7. CDR3 nucleotide sequence: TGTGCCAGCAGCATCGGGACTAGCGGGGGGGAGAGAGATACGCAGTATTTT. It specifies CASSIGTSGGERDTQYF.

The chain recombines TRBV13 with TRBJ1-1; the D is unclear. Germline loops: CDR1 PRHDT, CDR2 FYEKMQ (reference sequence). V lost 2 bases to trimming and J lost 11 bases, with 18 bases between them. This CDR3 is built from 14 residues. This chain's CDR3 is CASSLSVEASKAFF. In nucleotides, the CDR3 is TGTGCCAGCAGCTTATCTGTTGAGGCAAGCAAGGCTTTCTTT.